This T cell receptor (beta chain) stems from a study of identical twins. General study points: Low generation-probability sequences were in excess among twin-shared out-of-frame alpha sequences.

This clonotype was found many times. Antigen unknown. Template switching created a universal primer site, and the cDNA included unique molecular identifiers. TCRdb independently ran MiXCR on the 5' RACE reads; one entry per CDR3 protein. The table shows fewer than 250,000 distinct CDR3 sequences, with approximately 7.8% occurring only once. Every sampled donor was Caucasian and healthy. The germline CDR1 and CDR2 sequences are SGHKS and YYEKEE (reference sequence). V shed 6 bases, J shed 2 bases, and the junction held 10 bases outside the gene matches. The CDR3 runs to 15 residues. These data were also reused for a study on yellow fever vaccine responses in identical twins.

This TCR derives from a woman aged 18-29 years in good health. Specimen: CD8+ T cells sorted from blood. V is TRBV5-5 and J is TRBJ1-2; the match to TRBD1 covers 7 bases. The CDR3 DNA sequence: TGTGCCAGCACCTCCGGGACAGCATACAACTATGGCTACACCTTC. Translating gives CASTSGTAYNYGYTF. The variable domain in full, completed from reference TRBV5-5 and TRBJ1-2, reads DAGVTQSPTHLIKTRGQQVTLRCSPISGHKSVSWYQQVLGQGPQFIFQYYEKEERGRGNFPDRFSARQFPNYSSELNVNALLLGDSALYLCASTSGTAYNYGYTFGSGTRLTVV.